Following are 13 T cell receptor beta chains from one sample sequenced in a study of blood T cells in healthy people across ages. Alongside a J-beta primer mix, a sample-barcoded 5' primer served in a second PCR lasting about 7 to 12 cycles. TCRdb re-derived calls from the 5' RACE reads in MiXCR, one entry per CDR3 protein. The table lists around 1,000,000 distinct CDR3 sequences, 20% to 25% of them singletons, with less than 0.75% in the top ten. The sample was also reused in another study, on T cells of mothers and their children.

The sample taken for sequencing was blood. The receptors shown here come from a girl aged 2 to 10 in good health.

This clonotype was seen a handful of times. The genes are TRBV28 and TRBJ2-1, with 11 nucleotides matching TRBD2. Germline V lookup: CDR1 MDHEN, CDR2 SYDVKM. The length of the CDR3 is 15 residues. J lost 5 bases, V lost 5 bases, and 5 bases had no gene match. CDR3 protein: CASSLTSGNHNEQFF. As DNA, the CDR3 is TGTGCCAGCAGTCTGACTAGCGGGAACCACAATGAGCAGTTCTTC.

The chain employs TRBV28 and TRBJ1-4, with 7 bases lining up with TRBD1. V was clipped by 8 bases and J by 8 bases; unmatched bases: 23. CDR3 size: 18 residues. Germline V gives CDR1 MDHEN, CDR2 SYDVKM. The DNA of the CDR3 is TGTGCCAGCCGAAGGGAGCAGGGGGATTATATAGAGAGCGAAAAACTGTTTTTT. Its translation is CASRREQGDYIESEKLFF.

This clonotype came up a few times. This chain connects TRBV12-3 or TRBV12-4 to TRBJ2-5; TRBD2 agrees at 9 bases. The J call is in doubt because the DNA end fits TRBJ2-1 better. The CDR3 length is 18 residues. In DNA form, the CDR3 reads TGTGCCAGCAGTTTGGTTCTGGGTGGACTAGCGCGGAACAATGAGCAGTTCTTC. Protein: CASSLVLGGLARNNEQFF.

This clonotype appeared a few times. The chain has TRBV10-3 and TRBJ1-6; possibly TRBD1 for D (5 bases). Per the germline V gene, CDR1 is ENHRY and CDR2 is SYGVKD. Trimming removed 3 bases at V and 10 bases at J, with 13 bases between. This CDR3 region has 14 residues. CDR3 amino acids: CAISERDFKSPLHF. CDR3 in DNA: TGTGCCATCAGTGAAAGGGACTTCAAGTCACCCCTCCACTTT.

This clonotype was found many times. The DNA of the CDR3 is TGTGCCAGCAGCCCAACAGACCGAACCGACAAGACCCAGTACTTC. Protein: CASSPTDRTDKTQYF. The rearrangement links TRBV4-2 to TRBJ2-5; no reliable D call. Trimming left V 4 bases short and J 6 bases short, with 18 bases between. This CDR3 has 15 amino acids. CDR1 and CDR2 from the germline V gene are LGHNA and YNFKEQ.

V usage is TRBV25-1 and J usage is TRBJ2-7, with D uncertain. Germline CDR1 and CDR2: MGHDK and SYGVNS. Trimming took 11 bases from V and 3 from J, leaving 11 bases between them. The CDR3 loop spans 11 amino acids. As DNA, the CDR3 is TGTGCCGTCGGGCCGATCTACGAGCAGTACTTC. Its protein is CAVGPIYEQYF.

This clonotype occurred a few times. The CDR3 loop is CASSRGANTEAFF. In DNA, the CDR3 is TGTGCCAGCTCGCGGGGGGCGAACACTGAAGCTTTCTTT. The rearrangement links TRBV18 to TRBJ1-1; the D gene is possibly TRBD1 (6 bases). The V end was cut by 6 bases, the J end by 1 base, with 9 bases between. Germline V lookup: CDR1 KGHSH, CDR2 LQKENI. The CDR3 sequence is 13 residues long.

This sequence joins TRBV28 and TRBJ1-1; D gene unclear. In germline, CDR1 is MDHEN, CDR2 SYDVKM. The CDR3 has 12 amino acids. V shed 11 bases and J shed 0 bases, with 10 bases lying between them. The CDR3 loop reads CALATVNTEAFF. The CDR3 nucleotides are TGTGCCCTCGCGACCGTGAACACTGAAGCTTTCTTT.

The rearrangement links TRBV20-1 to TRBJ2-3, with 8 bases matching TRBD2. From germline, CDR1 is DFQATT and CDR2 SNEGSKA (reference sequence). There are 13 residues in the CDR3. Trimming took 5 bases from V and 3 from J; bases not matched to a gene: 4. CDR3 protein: CSAPGGLTDTQYF. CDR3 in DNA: TGCAGTGCTCCGGGGGGGCTAACAGATACGCAGTATTTT.

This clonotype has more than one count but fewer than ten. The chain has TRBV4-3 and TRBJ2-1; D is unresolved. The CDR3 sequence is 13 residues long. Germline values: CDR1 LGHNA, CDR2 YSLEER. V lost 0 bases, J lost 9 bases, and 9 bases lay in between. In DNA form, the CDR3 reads TGCGCCAGCAGCCAAGATAATTTCTCTGAGCAGTTCTTC. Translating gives CASSQDNFSEQFF.

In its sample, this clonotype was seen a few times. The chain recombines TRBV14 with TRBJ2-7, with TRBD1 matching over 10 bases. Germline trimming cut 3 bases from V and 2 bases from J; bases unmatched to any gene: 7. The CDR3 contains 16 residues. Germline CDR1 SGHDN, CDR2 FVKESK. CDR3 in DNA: TGTGCCAGCAGCCAGACACTGGGGACAGGGGCCTACGAGCAGTACTTC. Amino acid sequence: CASSQTLGTGAYEQYF.

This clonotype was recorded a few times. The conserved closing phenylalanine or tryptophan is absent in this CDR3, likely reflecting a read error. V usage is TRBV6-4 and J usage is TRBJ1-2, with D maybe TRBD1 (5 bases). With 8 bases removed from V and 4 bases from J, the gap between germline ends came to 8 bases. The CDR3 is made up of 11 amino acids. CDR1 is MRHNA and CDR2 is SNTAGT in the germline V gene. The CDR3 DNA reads TGTGCCAGCGGGGACGGCTATGGCTACACCATC. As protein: CASGDGYGYTI.

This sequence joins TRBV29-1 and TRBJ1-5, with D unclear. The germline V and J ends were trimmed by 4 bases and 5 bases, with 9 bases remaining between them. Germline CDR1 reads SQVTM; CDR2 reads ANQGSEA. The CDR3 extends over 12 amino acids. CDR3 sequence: CSVGTYDQPQHF. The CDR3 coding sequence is TGCAGCGTTGGGACCTACGATCAGCCCCAGCATTTT.